This is a list of T cell receptor beta chains from one sample in a study of shared clonotypes between healthy human individuals. This table comes from immunoSEQ multiplex PCR, and its TCRdb copy is limited to in-frame clones, with some not included. The sample has 400,000 to 600,000 clones, about 76% seen once. The material sequenced was PBMCs. The receptors here all came from a woman between 40 and 55 years old in good health. Some clones in this sample may be carry-over from other donors' samples. CDR3s include the opening cysteine and the closing phenylalanine or tryptophan. The D gene is left open where the match is weak. Only part of the rows carry a size: once, few, many, or a class if the clone is expanded.

size	D	V	J	length	DNA	CDR3
-	-	TRBV10-3	TRBJ2-7	11	TGTGCCATCGGTACTAGTTGGGAGCAGTACTTC	CAIGTSWEQYF
-	TRBD1	TRBV7-9	TRBJ1-2	13	TGTGCCAGCAGCTTGGTTCAGGGGGAAGGCTACACCTTC	CASSLVQGEGYTF
-	-	TRBV6-6	TRBJ1-4	15	TGTGCCAGCGGCTGGGGGGGGCGCACTAATGAAAAACTGTTTTTT	CASGWGGRTNEKLFF
-	-	TRBV27	TRBJ1-5	15	TGTGCCAGCAGGGAAACACGACTCAGCAATCAGCCCCAGCATTTT	CASRETRLSNQPQHF
-	TRBD2	TRBV29-1	TRBJ2-7	16	TGCAGCGCCGGAGGGCTAGCGGGAGGGCCCTCCTACGAGCAGTACTTC	CSAGGLAGGPSYEQYF
few	-	TRBV11-2	TRBJ1-1	14	TGTGCCAGCAGAAGCCTACAGGGATTTCCTGAAGCTTTCTTT	CASRSLQGFPEAFF
-	TRBD2	TRBV4-1	TRBJ2-5	14	TGCGCCAGCAGCCAGTCGGGACTAGCGGGATGGCAGTACTTC	CASSQSGLAGWQYF
-	-	TRBV11-2	TRBJ2-7	14	TGTGCCAGCAGCTTAGTCTCCTCCATAAGCGAGCAGTACTTC	CASSLVSSISEQYF
-	-	TRBV6-1	TRBJ2-5	14	TGTGCCAGCAGGGCGGGACGGATCCAAGAGACCCAGTACTTC	CASRAGRIQETQYF
-	TRBD1	TRBV7-2	TRBJ1-1	14	TGTGCCAGCAGCTCCCGGACAGGGGGCACTGAAGCTTTCTTT	CASSSRTGGTEAFF
-	-	TRBV19	TRBJ1-1	12	TGTGCCAGTAGTTTCGTATTCGGAGAAGCTTTCTTT	CASSFVFGEAFF
-	-	TRBV7-9	TRBJ2-7	13	TGTGCCAGCAGCTCTGTACGATTCTACGAGCAGTACTTC	CASSSVRFYEQYF
-	-	TRBV5-1	TRBJ2-7	14	TGCGCCAGCAGCTTGGGTCAGGGTGGCGCCGAGCAGTACTTC	CASSLGQGGAEQYF
-	TRBD1	TRBV28	TRBJ2-7	17	TGTGCCAGCAGAGGCGTACCGGGACAGGGGGTCCTTTTCGAGCAGTACTTC	CASRGVPGQGVLFEQYF
once	-	TRBV4-3	TRBJ1-6	17	TGCGCCAGCAGCCAAGATCCCTACAGGGCAGGGAATTCACCCCTCCACTTT	CASSQDPYRAGNSPLHF
-	TRBD1	TRBV19	TRBJ1-4	15	TGTGCCAGTACCAACCCAGGGGGCTACCCTGAAAAACTGTTTTTT	CASTNPGGYPEKLFF
few	-	TRBV14	TRBJ1-1	15	TGTGCCAGCAGCCCCTGGGAAGGGGCCTTCACTGAAGCTTTCTTT	CASSPWEGAFTEAFF
-	-	TRBV9	TRBJ2-1	14	TGTGCCAGCAGCGTACAGGCGGAGGGGAATGAGCAGTTCTTC	CASSVQAEGNEQFF
-	TRBD2	TRBV11-2	TRBJ2-3	18	TGTGCCAGCAGCCTCCGTGCAGGGACTAGCGCCCTCACAGATACGCAGTATTTT	CASSLRAGTSALTDTQYF
once	-	TRBV29-1	TRBJ2-1	13	TGCAGCGTTGGAACGAGCTCCTACAATGAGCAGTTCTTC	CSVGTSSYNEQFF
few	TRBD2	TRBV6-1	TRBJ2-7	14	TGTGCCAGCAGACTGGCTAGCGGGAGCTACGAGCAGTACTTC	CASRLASGSYEQYF
-	-	TRBV7-7	TRBJ2-1	15	TGTGCTAGCAGCTTGGGGGCTAGCTCCTACAATGAGCAGTTCTTC	CASSLGASSYNEQFF
-	TRBD1	TRBV25-1	TRBJ2-3	13	TGTGCCACCAGAGACAGGGGCACAGATACGCAGTATTTT	CATRDRGTDTQYF
-	TRBD2	TRBV27	TRBJ2-1	16	TGTGCCGGCAGTTCCCTGACTAGCGGTACCTACAATGAGCAGTTCTTC	CAGSSLTSGTYNEQFF
-	TRBD1	TRBV7-9	TRBJ2-7	14	TGTGCCAGCAGCTGGGGACAGGGGAGCGACGAGCAGTACTTC	CASSWGQGSDEQYF
-	TRBD2	TRBV7-9	TRBJ2-7	18	TGTGCCAGCAGCTTAGCTCCTGCCGGGCGGGGGTCTCCTTACGAGCAGTACTTC	CASSLAPAGRGSPYEQYF
-	TRBD1	TRBV19	TRBJ1-3	13	TGTGCCAGTACACAGGGGCCGGGAAACACCATATATTTT	CASTQGPGNTIYF
-	TRBD1	TRBV19	TRBJ1-5	15	TGTGCCAGTACCCGAGACAGGGGTGGATGGCAGCCCCAGCATTTT	CASTRDRGGWQPQHF
-	-	TRBV4-1	TRBJ2-7	19	TGCGCCAGCAGCCAAGGCAACCCATTTAGGGGAAGTGGGGCCTACGAGCAGTACTTC	CASSQGNPFRGSGAYEQYF
-	-	TRBV6-5	TRBJ1-5	15	TGTGCCAGCAGTTCCCGATACGGTAGCAATCAGCCCCAGCATTTT	CASSSRYGSNQPQHF
-	TRBD2	TRBV30	TRBJ2-1	15	TGTGCCCAGAAATTGGGACTAGCGGAAGATAATGAGCAGTTCTTC	CAQKLGLAEDNEQFF
-	TRBD2	TRBV19	TRBJ2-2	18	TGTGCCAGTAGTATAGACACACTAGCGGGGGACTACACCGGGGAGCTGTTTTTT	CASSIDTLAGDYTGELFF
-	TRBD2	TRBV11-2	TRBJ2-1	15	TGTGCCAGCAGCTCCCAGACTAGCGGGAGGGCCTTAGGGTTCTTC	CASSSQTSGRALGFF
-	-	TRBV7-9	TRBJ1-5	13	TGTGCCAGCAGCTTAGCCTTTAATCAGCCCCAGCATTTT	CASSLAFNQPQHF
-	-	TRBV28	TRBJ2-5	14	TGTGCCAGCAGGGCAGGGGCCCTCCAAGAGACCCAGTACTTC	CASRAGALQETQYF
few	-	TRBV6-6	TRBJ1-5	14	TGTGCCAGCTATGGACAGATGGGCAATCAGCCCCAGCATTTT	CASYGQMGNQPQHF
many	-	TRBV7-7	TRBJ2-1	15	TGTGCTAGCAGCCCCCTACGAAGAGACGGAAATGAGCAGTTCTTC	CASSPLRRDGNEQFF
medium-sized	-	TRBV2	TRBJ1-5	13	TGTGCCAGCAGACGGGATAGCAATCAGCCCCAGCATTTT	CASRRDSNQPQHF
-	-	TRBV14	TRBJ2-4	17	TGTGCCAGCAGCCATTCCCTCGGGGGCTACGCCAAAAACATTCAGTACTTC	CASSHSLGGYAKNIQYF
-	TRBD2	TRBV19	TRBJ2-5	16	TGTGCCAGTAGTATCTCCCCGGGGGGGAGGCAAGAGACCCAGTACTTC	CASSISPGGRQETQYF
few	TRBD2	TRBV30	TRBJ2-1	14	TGTGCCTGCCAGAGCGGGGGCTCCTACAATGAGCAGTTCTTC	CACQSGGSYNEQFF
-	-	TRBV27	TRBJ1-1	14	TGTGCCAGCAGTTTATTTCGGGGTCAGGGTGAAGCTTTCTTT	CASSLFRGQGEAFF
-	-	TRBV7-9	TRBJ1-2	13	TGTGCCAGCAGCTTAGGGGTTTCGGATGGCTACACCTTC	CASSLGVSDGYTF
-	-	TRBV27	TRBJ2-7	13	TGTGCCAGCAGCCTTTCCCTTCCCTACGAGCAGTACTTC	CASSLSLPYEQYF
-	-	TRBV7-2	TRBJ2-5	15	TGTGCCAGCAGCCCTAGGACAGGGAGGGGGGAGACCCAGTACTTC	CASSPRTGRGETQYF
-	-	TRBV4-1	TRBJ1-2	14	TGCGCCAGCAGCCAAGATGACCGTAACTATGGCTACACCTTC	CASSQDDRNYGYTF
many	TRBD1	TRBV25-1	TRBJ2-2	15	TGTGCCAGCAGTGAAGGGGCAGGGGGCACCGGGGAGCTGTTTTTT	CASSEGAGGTGELFF
-	TRBD2	TRBV28	TRBJ2-1	17	TGTGCCAGCAGTGCGCGGGGGGACTACCCGCGGGTAAATGAGCAGTTCTTC	CASSARGDYPRVNEQFF
-	-	TRBV15	TRBJ1-4	15	TGTGCCACCAGCAACCAGGACAGCCTGAATGAAAAACTGTTTTTT	CATSNQDSLNEKLFF
-	TRBD1	TRBV2	TRBJ2-2	15	TGTGCCAGAGGGAAACAGGGGGTGGGCACCGGGGAGCTGTTTTTT	CARGKQGVGTGELFF
-	TRBD1	TRBV5-4	TRBJ2-5	16	TGTGCCAGCAGCCAGGCCGGGACAGGGAGGTATGGAGAGCAGTACTTC	CASSQAGTGRYGEQYF
-	TRBD2	TRBV5-1	TRBJ2-7	15	TGCGCCAGCAGCTTTACGGGACTAGCCACCTACGAGCAGTACTTC	CASSFTGLATYEQYF
-	-	TRBV27	TRBJ2-3	17	TGTGCCAGCAAAATTAACTTCGGGTCGGAAAGCACAGATACGCAGTATTTT	CASKINFGSESTDTQYF
-	-	TRBV4-1	TRBJ1-2	15	TGCGCCAGCAGCCGAGGACATGCATCTAACTATGGCTACACCTTC	CASSRGHASNYGYTF